The source of this T cell receptor beta chain is a study of Ad26.COV2.S vaccination and SARS-CoV-2 variants. About the research overall: By the intramuscular route, Ad26.COV2.S was given once, or twice 56 days apart.

Study conclusions and caveats: Placebo recipients trailed vaccine recipients in spike-specific TCR breadth. Total T cell responses, in the TCR breadth and depth analyses, may have been underestimated.

The treatment here: roughly 20 received Ad26.COV2.S at low or high dose, single or two shots; several received placebo; per-sample allocation not given. Day 63 following the first vaccine or placebo injection was when the samples were taken. Built on an Ad26 vector, the vaccine expressed Wuhan-strain SARS-CoV-2 spike. Assay used: immunoSEQ multiplex PCR; TCRdb lists only in-frame clones, some missing. The data hold approximately 500,000 clones, with around nine tenths observed a single time. In regard to this clone: The target antigen is unknown.

The material sequenced was peripheral blood, taken in a trial of Ad26.COV2.S vaccine versus placebo. The source of this sequence is a person between 18 and 65 years old who received the Ad26.COV2.S COVID-19 vaccine or a placebo.

This CDR3 reads CASSSRTSGSLDTQYF. CDR3 nucleotide sequence: TGCGCCAGCAGCTCTCGGACTAGCGGGAGTCTAGATACGCAGTATTTT. The rearrangement links TRBV5-1 to TRBJ2-3, with TRBD2 matching 13 bases. The length of the CDR3 is 16 residues. Losses at the gene ends were 3 bases for V and 5 bases for J; bases not matched to a gene: 6. The germline gives CDR1 SGHRS, CDR2 YFSETQ.